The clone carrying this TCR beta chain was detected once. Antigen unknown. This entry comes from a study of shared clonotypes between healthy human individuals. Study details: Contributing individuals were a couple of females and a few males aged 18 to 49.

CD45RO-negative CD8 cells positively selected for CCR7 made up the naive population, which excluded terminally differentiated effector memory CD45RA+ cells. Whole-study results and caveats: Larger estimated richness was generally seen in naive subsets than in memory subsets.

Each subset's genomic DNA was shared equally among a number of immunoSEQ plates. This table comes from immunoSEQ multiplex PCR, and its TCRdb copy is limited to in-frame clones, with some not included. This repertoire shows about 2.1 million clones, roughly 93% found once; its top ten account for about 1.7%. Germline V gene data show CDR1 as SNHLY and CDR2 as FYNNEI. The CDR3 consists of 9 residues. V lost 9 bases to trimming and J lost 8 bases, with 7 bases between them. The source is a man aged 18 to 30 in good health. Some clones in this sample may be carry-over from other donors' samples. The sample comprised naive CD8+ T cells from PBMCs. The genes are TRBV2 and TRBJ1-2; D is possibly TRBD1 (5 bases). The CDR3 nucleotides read TGTGCCAGGGACAAAGGCTACACCTTC. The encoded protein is CARDKGYTF.